The clone carrying this T cell receptor beta chain came up a few times. These data are taken from a study of blood T cell repertoires in COVID-19. Study summary: Collection of acute and convalescent COVID-19 samples took place in the United States, Italy and Spain. PBMCs, B-cell-depleted T cells, or T cells provided the cDNA or gDNA that made up the material.

Original methodology: Nucleated cell counts were estimated from reference gene primer amplification. Repertoires were generated with immunoSEQ multiplex PCR, while TCRdb's copy carries only in-frame clones and drops some. V and J calls and clone size are given by that table; D and trimming were obtained from the DNA. The sample has just over 150,000 clones; about 80% are singletons. The receptor's source is a woman of 80 years or more with acute or convalescent COVID-19. Material for sequencing was peripheral blood.

DNA of the CDR3: TGTGCCAGCTCCCCCAGAACAGCCTTCTACGAGCAGTACTTC. Protein product: CASSPRTAFYEQYF. This chain links TRBV19 with TRBJ2-7; unclear D gene. The V gene lost 9 bases and the J gene lost 3 bases, with 18 bases spanning the gap. Germline V gives CDR1 LNHDA, CDR2 SQIVND (reference sequence). The length of the CDR3 is 14 residues.